Following are 20 T cell receptor beta chains from one sample sequenced in a study of T-cell memory formation after mild COVID-19. TCRdb processed the 5' RACE reads anew with MiXCR; each CDR3 protein has one entry. This sample has 140,000 to 150,000 distinct CDR3 sequences, with 5.5% to 7% found just once. The sequenced material came from PBMCs or a T cell subset sorted from them (not recorded which). These receptors were obtained from an adult woman who had mild COVID-19 (a few samples of this study predate the infection). Cell type and time point are not known.

The chain employs TRBV4-3 and TRBJ2-4; D is possibly TRBD1 (5 bases). CDR1 and CDR2 from the germline V gene are LGHNA and YSLEER. The V end lost 0 bases, the J end lost 3 bases, and 15 bases lay between the germline ends. This CDR3 has 17 amino acids. CDR3 DNA sequence: TGCGCCAGCAGCCAAGATGGGATCCCTAGGGGCAAAAACATTCAGTACTTC. This encodes CASSQDGIPRGKNIQYF.

The chain employs TRBV30 and TRBJ1-5, with a possible D match to TRBD1 (5 bases). The CDR3 is made up of 13 amino acids. CDR1 is GTSNPN, CDR2 SVGIG, per germline (reference sequence). V was shortened by 5 bases and J by 4 bases, with 12 bases between the two germline ends. The chain's CDR3 is CAWAHGTNQPQHF. DNA for the CDR3: TGTGCCTGGGCCCATGGGACTAATCAGCCCCAGCATTTT.

This clonotype was counted a few times. The chain employs TRBV29-1 and TRBJ2-3, with D tentatively TRBD1 (6 bases). CDR3 length: 15 residues. V was shortened by 6 bases and J by 3 bases, with 19 bases between the two germline ends. Germline CDR1 is SQVTM and CDR2 is ANQGSEA. In DNA, the CDR3 is TGCAGCGTGTGGCTACAGGGTTTTGGGACAGATACGCAGTATTTT. It codes for CSVWLQGFGTDTQYF.

The chain combines TRBV18 with TRBJ2-6; D perhaps matches TRBD1 (6 bases). V lost 0 bases and J lost 0, with 12 bases in between. CDR1 is KGHSH and CDR2 is LQKENI in the germline V gene. This CDR3 comprises 18 residues. The CDR3 sequence: CASSPPGQMSSGANVLTF. The DNA of the CDR3 is TGTGCCAGCTCACCACCGGGACAAATGAGCTCTGGGGCCAACGTCCTGACTTTC.

V usage is TRBV12-3 or TRBV12-4 and J usage is TRBJ2-7; D not certain. The CDR3 spans 12 residues. V shed 4 bases and J shed 3 bases, with 7 bases lying between them. CDR3 sequence (DNA): TGTGCCAGCAGTTGGAGAGGCTACGAGCAGTACTTC. It codes for CASSWRGYEQYF.

The rearrangement links TRBV24-1 to TRBJ1-2; 10 bases map to TRBD1. Trimming took 7 bases from V and 6 from J; bases not matched to a gene: 4. This CDR3 spans 13 amino acids. CDR1 and CDR2 (germline): KGHDR, SFDVKD. As DNA, the CDR3 is TGTGCCACCAGGGGACAGGGGAGGAATGGCTACACCTTC. Protein product: CATRGQGRNGYTF.

This clonotype turned up a few times. V usage is TRBV2 and J usage is TRBJ2-1; D gene ambiguous. The CDR3 sequence is 15 residues long. The germline CDR1 and CDR2 sequences are SNHLY and FYNNEI. V lost 6 bases, J lost 4 bases, and 16 bases lay in between. This chain's CDR3 is CASSPTRPLYNEQFF. DNA of the CDR3: TGTGCCAGCAGCCCAACCCGGCCTTTATACAATGAGCAGTTCTTC.

The table lists this clonotype with many counts. The V call is TRBV11-2, the J call TRBJ2-6; TRBD1 agrees at 7 bases. J lost 0 bases, V lost 4 bases, and 12 bases had no gene match. The CDR3 totals 19 residues. Germline lookup yields CDR1 SGHAT and CDR2 FQNNGV. The chain's CDR3 is CASSSFGSGQSSGANVLTF. CDR3 nucleotide sequence: TGTGCCAGCAGCTCATTCGGTTCGGGACAGTCCTCTGGGGCCAACGTCCTGACTTTC.

This clonotype was recorded at least ten times. The chain couples TRBV15 to TRBJ2-5; 9 nucleotides match TRBD1. Germline assignment: CDR1 LNHNV and CDR2 YYDKDF (reference sequence). V was pared by 1 base and J by 4 bases, with 4 bases of the junction left unmatched. The CDR3 is 15 residues long. CDR3 DNA sequence: TGTGCCACCAGCAGAGTCGGGACAGGGCGAGAGACCCAGTACTTC. Its translation: CATSRVGTGRETQYF. Supplemented by reference TRBV15 and TRBJ2-5, the full variable domain reads DAMVIQNPRYQVTQFGKPVTLSCSQTLNHNVMYWYQQKSSQAPKLLFHYYDKDFNNEADTPDNFQSRRPNTSFCFLDIRSPGLGDTAMYLCATSRVGTGRETQYFGPGTRLLVL.

The genes are TRBV4-2 and TRBJ2-5; 11 nucleotides match TRBD2. This CDR3 has 16 amino acids. With 4 bases clipped from V and 1 base from J, the junction kept 5 bases outside the gene matches. In germline, CDR1 is LGHNA, CDR2 YNFKEQ. CDR3 amino acids: CASSPGTSGFQETQYF. The CDR3, as DNA: TGTGCCAGCAGCCCGGGGACTAGCGGCTTCCAAGAGACCCAGTACTTC.

This clonotype was counted many times. This chain joins TRBV7-2 and TRBJ2-1, with 11 bases lining up with TRBD2. The CDR3 extends over 16 amino acids. Germline V CDR1 and CDR2: SGHTA, FQGNSA. Unmatched junction bases numbered 4, after V lost 4 bases and J lost 2 bases. CDR3 coding DNA: TGTGCCAGCAGCTCTAGCGGGGGGCCGGCCTACAATGAGCAGTTCTTC. This codes for CASSSSGGPAYNEQFF.

The V gene is TRBV20-1, the J gene TRBJ1-2, with a tentative D call TRBD1 (6 bases). Trimming stripped 5 bases from V and 4 bases from J, with 17 bases between. Germline CDR1 DFQATT, CDR2 SNEGSKA (reference sequence). The CDR3 has 14 residues. CDR3 in amino acids: CSAPPMGASYGYTF. The CDR3 DNA sequence: TGCAGTGCTCCCCCGATGGGGGCGAGCTATGGCTACACCTTC.

The genes are TRBV3-1 and TRBJ2-7; D is undetermined. Germline-derived CDR1 and CDR2 are LGHDT and YNNKEL (reference sequence). CDR3 length equals 14 residues. V lost 4 bases and J lost 6, with 16 bases in between. The CDR3 loop reads CASSPRTVAAEQYF. The CDR3 DNA sequence: TGTGCCAGCAGCCCGCGGACGGTAGCAGCCGAGCAGTACTTC.

This clonotype was picked up a small number of times. The chain joins TRBV12-3 or TRBV12-4 to TRBJ2-3, with 7 bases matching TRBD2. The CDR3 contains 15 residues. The J segment lost 5 bases and the V segment lost 1 base, leaving 6 bases of the junction unmatched. CDR3 in amino acids: CASSLGAGEGDTQYF. CDR3 nucleotides: TGTGCCAGCAGTTTAGGGGCGGGGGAAGGAGATACGCAGTATTTT.

There are a few counts of this clonotype. The V call is TRBV3-1, the J call TRBJ2-4, with D perhaps assigned TRBD1 or TRBD2 (5 bases each). The CDR3 is 14 amino acids. CDR1 and CDR2 from the germline V gene are LGHDT and YNNKEL (reference sequence). Between the trimmed V and J ends, which lost 4 bases and 5 bases, there was a span of 12 bases. The CDR3 DNA follows: TGTGCCAGCAGCCTTTCGGGGCTGGAAAACATTCAGTACTTC. This translates into CASSLSGLENIQYF.

This clonotype was counted ten times or more. This chain uses TRBV29-1 with TRBJ1-1; no clear D gene. There are 13 residues in the CDR3. V lost 4 bases to trimming and J lost 3 bases, with 12 bases between them. Germline V lookup: CDR1 SQVTM, CDR2 ANQGSEA. The CDR3 nucleotides read TGCAGCGTTGCCCCATCTCTCTACACTGAAGCTTTCTTT. The encoded protein is CSVAPSLYTEAFF.

This rearrangement joins TRBV12-3 or TRBV12-4 to TRBJ2-5, with TRBD2 as a possible D gene (5 bases). The CDR3 runs to 16 residues. Trimming pared 4 bases from V and 2 bases from J, leaving 17 bases between. The CDR3 DNA reads TGTGCCAGCAGTTCCCTTAGCGCCGGAAAACAAGAGACCCAGTACTTC. Protein product: CASSSLSAGKQETQYF.

This clonotype was seen many times. This rearrangement joins TRBV20-1 to TRBJ2-7, with 9 positions matching TRBD1. Unmatched junction bases numbered 9, after V lost 3 bases and J lost 0 bases. CDR1 DFQATT and CDR2 SNEGSKA come from the germline V gene (reference sequence). The CDR3 is made up of 16 amino acids. The CDR3, as DNA: TGCAGTGCTAGCGACCAGGGACAGGGAGACTCCTACGAGCAGTACTTC. Residues: CSASDQGQGDSYEQYF.

This clonotype was seen more than once but under ten times. This sequence joins TRBV7-2 and TRBJ2-1; 7 bases are shared with TRBD2. Trimming cost V 0 bases and J 7 bases; bases outside gene matches: 9. CDR3 length: 16 amino acids. Germline CDR1 reads SGHTA; CDR2 reads FQGNSA. DNA of the CDR3: TGTGCCAGCAGCTTAGCGGGCGGGAGCGGGTTAAATGAGCAGTTCTTC. Translation: CASSLAGGSGLNEQFF. The whole variable domain, remainder taken from reference TRBV7-2 and TRBJ2-1, is GAGVSQSPSNKVTEKGKDVELRCDPISGHTALYWYRQSLGQGLEFLIYFQGNSAPDKSGLPSDRFSAERTGGSVSTLTIQRTQQEDSAVYLCASSLAGGSGLNEQFFGPGTRLTVL.

This clonotype was recorded many times. The rearrangement links TRBV29-1 to TRBJ2-1; D gene uncertain. Between the trimmed V and J ends, which lost 7 bases and 6 bases, there was a span of 10 bases. This CDR3 has 11 amino acids. Germline CDR1 SQVTM, CDR2 ANQGSEA. The CDR3: CSAGLRNEQFF. CDR3 sequence (DNA): TGCAGCGCTGGGCTACGCAATGAGCAGTTCTTC.